A selection of T cell receptor beta chains follows, all from one sample in a study of T cell responses to AZD1222 COVID-19 vaccine. Measured with immunoSEQ multiplex PCR; TCRdb has only the in-frame clones, and not every one. This sample carries 150,000 to 180,000 clones, less than 90% of them seen once, and the ten largest clones take roughly 2.9%. The specimen was peripheral blood, collected on day 0 of AZD1222 vaccination. The source is an adult in good health. CDR3s include the opening cysteine and the closing phenylalanine or tryptophan. The D gene is left open where the match is weak. The size of a clone is reported for some rows only, either as once, few or many, or as a class for expanded clones.

D gene: TRBD1; clone size: NA; J gene: TRBJ2-7; V gene: TRBV12-3/TRBV12-4; CDR3 protein: CASSRQGPYEQYF; CDR3 DNA: TGTGCCAGCAGCCGACAGGGCCCCTACGAGCAGTACTTC
D gene: TRBD2; clone size: NA; J gene: TRBJ2-1; V gene: TRBV19; CDR3 protein: CASRTRGGNPGDEQFF; CDR3 DNA: TGTGCCAGTAGAACCCGCGGGGGGAATCCAGGGGATGAGCAGTTCTTC
D gene: NA; clone size: once; J gene: TRBJ1-3; V gene: TRBV5-1; CDR3 protein: CASSLDLGASGNTIYF; CDR3 DNA: TGCGCCAGCAGCTTGGATCTGGGGGCCTCTGGAAACACCATATATTTT
D gene: TRBD1; clone size: NA; J gene: TRBJ2-7; V gene: TRBV18; CDR3 protein: CASSPAGQVHSYEQYF; CDR3 DNA: TGTGCCAGCTCACCTGCGGGACAGGTGCATTCCTACGAGCAGTACTTC
D gene: NA; clone size: once; J gene: TRBJ1-6; V gene: TRBV4-3; CDR3 protein: CASSPQGGNSPLHF; CDR3 DNA: TGCGCCAGCAGCCCACAGGGAGGTAATTCACCCCTCCACTTT
D gene: NA; clone size: NA; J gene: TRBJ2-2; V gene: TRBV5-6; CDR3 protein: CASSFRGTTNTGELFF; CDR3 DNA: TGTGCCAGCAGCTTTCGGGGGACAACGAACACCGGGGAGCTGTTTTTT
D gene: NA; clone size: NA; J gene: TRBJ2-1; V gene: TRBV9; CDR3 protein: CASSVDSEPNNEQFF; CDR3 DNA: TGTGCCAGCAGCGTAGATAGCGAACCCAACAATGAGCAGTTCTTC
D gene: TRBD1; clone size: NA; J gene: TRBJ2-7; V gene: TRBV5-6; CDR3 protein: CASSLPTGREQYF; CDR3 DNA: TGTGCCAGCAGCTTGCCGACAGGGCGCGAGCAGTACTTC
D gene: NA; clone size: once; J gene: TRBJ1-3; V gene: TRBV6-2/TRBV6-3; CDR3 protein: CASSSLATLLSGNTIYF; CDR3 DNA: TGTGCCAGCAGTTCCCTAGCGACACTCCTCTCTGGAAACACCATATATTTT
D gene: NA; clone size: NA; J gene: TRBJ1-1; V gene: TRBV6-1; CDR3 protein: CASSEVGGNTEAFF; CDR3 DNA: TGTGCCAGCAGTGAAGTTGGCGGGAACACTGAAGCTTTCTTT
D gene: NA; clone size: NA; J gene: TRBJ2-7; V gene: TRBV6-5; CDR3 protein: CASSTTAGDYEQYF; CDR3 DNA: TGTGCCAGCAGTACAACGGCAGGGGACTACGAGCAGTACTTC
D gene: TRBD2; clone size: NA; J gene: TRBJ2-5; V gene: TRBV12-3/TRBV12-4; CDR3 protein: CASMRGGLETQYF; CDR3 DNA: TGTGCCAGCATGCGCGGGGGGTTAGAGACCCAGTACTTC
D gene: TRBD1; clone size: NA; J gene: TRBJ1-3; V gene: TRBV6-5; CDR3 protein: CASSYSTGAGNTIYF; CDR3 DNA: TGTGCCAGCAGTTACTCGACAGGGGCTGGAAACACCATATATTTT
D gene: NA; clone size: NA; J gene: TRBJ2-3; V gene: TRBV2; CDR3 protein: CASSGQSGTNTQYF; CDR3 DNA: TGTGCCAGCAGTGGACAGTCCGGAACGAATACGCAGTATTTT
D gene: NA; clone size: few; J gene: TRBJ2-5; V gene: TRBV12-1; CDR3 protein: CASSLASGGAVETQYF; CDR3 DNA: TGTGCCAGCAGCTTAGCTAGCGGGGGGGCCGTCGAGACCCAGTACTTC
D gene: NA; clone size: few; J gene: TRBJ1-1; V gene: TRBV5-1; CDR3 protein: CASSLGAGGRVTEAFF; CDR3 DNA: TGCGCCAGCAGCTTGGGGGCGGGGGGCAGGGTAACTGAAGCTTTCTTT
D gene: NA; clone size: NA; J gene: TRBJ2-7; V gene: TRBV21-1; CDR3 protein: CASSVLRRYEQYF; CDR3 DNA: TGTGCCAGCAGCGTGCTACGGAGGTACGAGCAGTACTTC
D gene: NA; clone size: NA; J gene: TRBJ2-7; V gene: TRBV2; CDR3 protein: CASSVWKEPYF; CDR3 DNA: TGTGCCAGCAGTGTGTGGAAGGAGCCATACTTC
D gene: TRBD2; clone size: NA; J gene: TRBJ2-7; V gene: TRBV9; CDR3 protein: CASSLGTSPYEQYF; CDR3 DNA: TGTGCCAGCAGCCTCGGGACTAGTCCCTACGAGCAGTACTTC
D gene: NA; clone size: NA; J gene: TRBJ2-1; V gene: TRBV9; CDR3 protein: CASSGRGAYNEQFF; CDR3 DNA: TGTGCCAGCAGCGGAAGGGGGGCCTACAATGAGCAGTTCTTC
D gene: TRBD2; clone size: NA; J gene: TRBJ2-5; V gene: TRBV5-8; CDR3 protein: CASSLMGLAGQETQYF; CDR3 DNA: TGTGCCAGCAGCTTAATGGGACTAGCGGGGCAAGAGACCCAGTACTTC
D gene: NA; clone size: NA; J gene: TRBJ2-3; V gene: TRBV6-5; CDR3 protein: CASSYAGADTQYF; CDR3 DNA: TGTGCCAGCAGTTACGCAGGGGCAGATACGCAGTATTTT